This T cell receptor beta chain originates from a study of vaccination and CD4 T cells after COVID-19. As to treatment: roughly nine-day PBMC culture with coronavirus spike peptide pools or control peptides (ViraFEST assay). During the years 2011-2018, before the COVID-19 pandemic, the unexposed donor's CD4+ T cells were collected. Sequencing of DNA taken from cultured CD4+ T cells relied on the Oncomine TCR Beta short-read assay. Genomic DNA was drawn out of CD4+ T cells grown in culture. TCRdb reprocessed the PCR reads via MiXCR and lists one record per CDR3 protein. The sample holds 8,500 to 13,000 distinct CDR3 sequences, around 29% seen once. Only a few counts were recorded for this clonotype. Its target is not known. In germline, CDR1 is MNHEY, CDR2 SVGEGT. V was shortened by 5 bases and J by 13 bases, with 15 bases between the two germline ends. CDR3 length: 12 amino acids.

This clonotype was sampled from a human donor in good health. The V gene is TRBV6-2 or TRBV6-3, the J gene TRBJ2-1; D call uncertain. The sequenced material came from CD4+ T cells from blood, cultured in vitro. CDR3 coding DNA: TGTGCCAGCAGTGGCTGGTCCTTGGAACAGTTCTTC. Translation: CASSGWSLEQFF.